A single TCR beta chain is shown here with its context. From germline, CDR1 is MGHDK and CDR2 SYGVNS. The CDR3 is made up of 15 amino acids. The junction had 7 bases not matched to a gene; V was cut back by 3 bases and J by 7 bases. The record originates from a study of cytomegalovirus exposure and HLA in healthy donors. The PCR made use of 60 Vbeta and 13 Jbeta primers. Sequenced by immunoSEQ multiplex PCR; TCRdb stores in-frame clones only, minus some. The sample has about 170,000 clones, approximately 76% seen once. Sequencing input: PBMCs. The origin of this receptor is a female donor in good health and CMV-seronegative. The chain combines TRBV25-1 with TRBJ2-7; TRBD2 agrees at 12 bases. Written as DNA, the CDR3 is TGTGCCAGCAGTGACCCTAGCGGGGGGGCCTGGGAGCAGTACTTC. It codes for CASSDPSGGAWEQYF.